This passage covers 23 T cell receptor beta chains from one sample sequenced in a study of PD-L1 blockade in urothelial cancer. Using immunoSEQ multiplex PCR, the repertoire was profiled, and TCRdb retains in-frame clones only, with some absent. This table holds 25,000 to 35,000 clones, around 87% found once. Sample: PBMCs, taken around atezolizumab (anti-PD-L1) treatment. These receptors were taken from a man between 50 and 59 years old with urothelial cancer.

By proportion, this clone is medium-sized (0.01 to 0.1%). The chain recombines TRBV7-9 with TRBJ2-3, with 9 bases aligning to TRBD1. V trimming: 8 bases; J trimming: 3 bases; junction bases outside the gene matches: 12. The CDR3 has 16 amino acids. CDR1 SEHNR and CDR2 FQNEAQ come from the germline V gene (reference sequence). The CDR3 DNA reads TGTGCCAGCGGGGGTGACAGGGGGATAAGAACAGATACGCAGTATTTT. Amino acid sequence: CASGGDRGIRTDTQYF.

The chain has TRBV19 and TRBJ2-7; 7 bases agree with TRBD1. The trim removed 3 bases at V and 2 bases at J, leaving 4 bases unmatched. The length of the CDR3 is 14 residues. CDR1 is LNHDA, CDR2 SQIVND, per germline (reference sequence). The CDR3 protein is CASSMTGLAYEQYF. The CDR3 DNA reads TGTGCCAGTAGTATGACAGGGCTAGCCTACGAGCAGTACTTC.

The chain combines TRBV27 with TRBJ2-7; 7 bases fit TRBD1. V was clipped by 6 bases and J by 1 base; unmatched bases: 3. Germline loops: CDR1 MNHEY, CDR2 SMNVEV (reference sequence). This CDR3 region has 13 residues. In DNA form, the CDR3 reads TGTGCCAGCAGGAGACAGGGATCCTACGAGCAGTACTTC. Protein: CASRRQGSYEQYF.

CDR3 in amino acids: CASSLDSLAKNIQYF. CDR3 DNA: TGTGCCAGCAGCTTAGACAGCTTAGCCAAAAACATTCAGTACTTC. The chain carries TRBV7-9 and TRBJ2-4, with no clear D. Germline V lookup: CDR1 SEHNR, CDR2 FQNEAQ (reference sequence). This CDR3 has 15 amino acids. V lost 1 base and J 0 bases, leaving 7 bases between the germline ends. Full variable domain (rest looked up from reference TRBV7-9 and TRBJ2-4): DTGVSQNPRHKITKRGQNVTFRCDPISEHNRLYWYRQTLGQGPEFLTYFQNEAQLEKSRLLSDRFSAERPKGSFSTLEIQRTEQGDSAMYLCASSLDSLAKNIQYFGAGTRLSVL.

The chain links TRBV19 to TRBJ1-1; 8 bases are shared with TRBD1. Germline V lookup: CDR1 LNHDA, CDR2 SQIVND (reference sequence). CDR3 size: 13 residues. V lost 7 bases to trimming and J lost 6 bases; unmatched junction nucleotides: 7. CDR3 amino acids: CASKRTGGPEAFF. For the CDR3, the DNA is TGTGCCAGTAAACGAACAGGGGGTCCTGAAGCTTTCTTT. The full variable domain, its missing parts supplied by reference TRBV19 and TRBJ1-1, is DGGITQSPKYLFRKEGQNVTLSCEQNLNHDAMYWYRQDPGQGLRLIYYSQIVNDFQKGDIAEGYSVSREKKESFPLTVTSAQKNPTAFYLCASKRTGGPEAFFGQGTRLTVV.

DNA of the CDR3: TGTGCCAGCAGCTCCAGAAGCGGGTGGGGCAATCAGCCCCAGCATTTT. It specifies CASSSRSGWGNQPQHF. This chain joins TRBV7-8 and TRBJ1-5, with no clear D. CDR1 and CDR2 (germline): SGHVS, FQNEAQ. The CDR3 contains 16 residues. The germline V and J ends were trimmed by 4 bases and 2 bases, with 15 bases remaining between them. Full variable domain (missing parts from reference TRBV7-8 and TRBJ1-5): GAGVSQSPRYKVAKRGQDVALRCDPISGHVSLFWYQQALGQGPEFLTYFQNEAQLDKSGLPSDRFFAERPEGSVSTLKIQRTQQEDSAVYLCASSSRSGWGNQPQHFGDGTRLSIL.

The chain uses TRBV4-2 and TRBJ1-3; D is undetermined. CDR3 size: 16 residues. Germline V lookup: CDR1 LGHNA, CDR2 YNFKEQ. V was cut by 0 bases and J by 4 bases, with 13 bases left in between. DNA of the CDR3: TGTGCCAGCAGCCAAGATGCGCACTTAGCAGGAAACACCATATATTTT. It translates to CASSQDAHLAGNTIYF.

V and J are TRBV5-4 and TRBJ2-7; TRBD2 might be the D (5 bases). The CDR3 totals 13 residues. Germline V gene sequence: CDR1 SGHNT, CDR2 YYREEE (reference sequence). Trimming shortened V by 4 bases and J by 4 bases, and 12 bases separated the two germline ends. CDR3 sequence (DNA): TGTGCCAGCAGCGGGGTGGGGAGTTACGAGCAGTACTTC. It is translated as CASSGVGSYEQYF.

This chain's CDR3 is CASSYSGTMNNEQFF. The CDR3 region has the DNA TGTGCCAGCAGTTACTCAGGGACTATGAACAATGAGCAGTTCTTC. This rearrangement joins TRBV6-6 to TRBJ2-1; 7 bases map to TRBD2. V gave up 0 bases and J gave up 5 bases; unmatched junction bases: 4. The CDR3 covers 15 residues. Looked up from germline, CDR1 is MNHNY and CDR2 is SVGAGI (reference sequence).

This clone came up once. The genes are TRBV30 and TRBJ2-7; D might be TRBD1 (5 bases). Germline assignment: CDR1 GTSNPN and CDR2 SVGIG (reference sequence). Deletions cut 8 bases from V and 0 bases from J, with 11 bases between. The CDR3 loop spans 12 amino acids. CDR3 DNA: TGTGCCCTGGACATAGTCTCCTACGAGCAGTACTTC. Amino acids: CALDIVSYEQYF. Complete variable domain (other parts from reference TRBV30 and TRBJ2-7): SQTIHQWPATLVQPVGSPLSLECTVEGTSNPNLYWYRQAAGRGLQLLFYSVGIGQISSEVPQNLSASRPQDRQFILSSKKLLLSDSGFYLCALDIVSYEQYFGPGTRLTVT.

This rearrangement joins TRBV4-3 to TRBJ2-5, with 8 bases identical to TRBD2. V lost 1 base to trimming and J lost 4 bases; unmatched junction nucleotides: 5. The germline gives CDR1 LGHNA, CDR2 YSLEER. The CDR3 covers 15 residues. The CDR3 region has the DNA TGCGCCAGCAGCCAAGCGGGAGGGTCAGTAGAGACCCAGTACTTC. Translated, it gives CASSQAGGSVETQYF.

The CDR3 loop is CASSLGTLFQSPDTQYF. The CDR3 nucleotides are TGTGCCAGCAGCTTAGGGACTCTATTCCAGAGCCCAGATACGCAGTATTTT. The V call is TRBV11-1, the J call TRBJ2-3; weak D call: TRBD2 (5 bases). V was pared by 1 base and J by 4 bases, with 18 bases between. Germline V gene lookup returns CDR1 SGHAT and CDR2 FQDESV (reference sequence). This CDR3 comprises 17 residues.

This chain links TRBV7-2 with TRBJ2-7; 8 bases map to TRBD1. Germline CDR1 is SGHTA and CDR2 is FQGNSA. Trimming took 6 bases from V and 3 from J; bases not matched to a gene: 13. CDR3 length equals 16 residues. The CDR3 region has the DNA TGTGCCAGCAGTAAAGCCTCCGGGACAGGCCTCTACGAGCAGTACTTC. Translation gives CASSKASGTGLYEQYF.

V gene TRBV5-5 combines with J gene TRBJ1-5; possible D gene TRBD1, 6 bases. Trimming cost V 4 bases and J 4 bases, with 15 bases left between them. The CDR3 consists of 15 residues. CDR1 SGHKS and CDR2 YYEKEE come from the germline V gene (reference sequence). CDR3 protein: CASSQDGQTNQPQHF. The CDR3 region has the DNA TGTGCCAGCAGCCAAGACGGACAGACTAATCAGCCCCAGCATTTT.

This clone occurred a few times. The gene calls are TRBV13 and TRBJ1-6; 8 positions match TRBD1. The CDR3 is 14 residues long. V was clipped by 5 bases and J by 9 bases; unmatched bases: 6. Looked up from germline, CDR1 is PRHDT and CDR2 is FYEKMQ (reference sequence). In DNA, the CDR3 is TGTGCCAGCAGCCAACAGGGGGTCAGTTCACCCCTCCACTTT. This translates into CASSQQGVSSPLHF.

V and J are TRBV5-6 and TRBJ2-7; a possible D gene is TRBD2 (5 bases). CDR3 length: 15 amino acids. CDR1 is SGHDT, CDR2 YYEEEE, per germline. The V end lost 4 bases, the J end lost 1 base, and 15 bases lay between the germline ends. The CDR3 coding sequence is TGTGCCAGCAGCCTCGGACTCCCTAGGTCCTACGAGCAGTACTTC. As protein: CASSLGLPRSYEQYF. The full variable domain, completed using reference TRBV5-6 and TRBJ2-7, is DAGVTQSPTHLIKTRGQQVTLRCSPKSGHDTVSWYQQALGQGPQFIFQYYEEEERQRGNFPDRFSGHQFPNYSSELNVNALLLGDSALYLCASSLGLPRSYEQYFGPGTRLTVT.

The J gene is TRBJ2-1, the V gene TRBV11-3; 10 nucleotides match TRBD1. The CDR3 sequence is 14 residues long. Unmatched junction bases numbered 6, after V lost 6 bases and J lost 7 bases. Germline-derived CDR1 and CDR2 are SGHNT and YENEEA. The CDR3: CASRGTGAENEQFF. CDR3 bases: TGTGCCAGCAGGGGGACAGGGGCGGAGAATGAGCAGTTCTTC.

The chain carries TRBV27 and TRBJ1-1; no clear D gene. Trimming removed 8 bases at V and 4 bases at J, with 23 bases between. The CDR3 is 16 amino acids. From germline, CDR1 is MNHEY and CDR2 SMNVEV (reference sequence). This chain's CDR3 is CASGKGGSLLGTEAFF. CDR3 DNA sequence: TGTGCCAGCGGCAAAGGAGGGAGTCTATTGGGCACTGAAGCTTTCTTT.

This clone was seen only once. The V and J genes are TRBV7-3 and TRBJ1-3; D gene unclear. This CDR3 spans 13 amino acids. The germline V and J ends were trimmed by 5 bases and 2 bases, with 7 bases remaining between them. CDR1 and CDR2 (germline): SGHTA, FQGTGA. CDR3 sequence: CASSVSAGNTIYF. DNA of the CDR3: TGTGCCAGCAGCGTTTCAGCTGGAAACACCATATATTTT. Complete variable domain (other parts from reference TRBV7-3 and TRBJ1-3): GAGVSQTPSNKVTEKGKYVELRCDPISGHTALYWYRQSLGQGPEFLIYFQGTGAADDSGLPNDRFFAVRPEGSVSTLKIQRTERGDSAVYLCASSVSAGNTIYFGEGSWLTVV.

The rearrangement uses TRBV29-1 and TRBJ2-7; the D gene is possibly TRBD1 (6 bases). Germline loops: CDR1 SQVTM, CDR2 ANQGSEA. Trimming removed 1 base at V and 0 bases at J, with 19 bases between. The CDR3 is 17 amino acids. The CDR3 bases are TGCAGCGTTGAAGGGTCAGGTGCCCAGGGGAGCTCCTACGAGCAGTACTTC. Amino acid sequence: CSVEGSGAQGSSYEQYF.

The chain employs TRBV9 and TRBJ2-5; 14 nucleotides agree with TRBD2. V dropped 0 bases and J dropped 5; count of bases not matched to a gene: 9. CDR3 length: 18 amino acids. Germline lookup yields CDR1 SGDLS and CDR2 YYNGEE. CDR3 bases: TGTGCCAGCAGCGTAGATGGACTAGCGGGAGGTTCTTGGGAGACCCAGTACTTC. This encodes CASSVDGLAGGSWETQYF.

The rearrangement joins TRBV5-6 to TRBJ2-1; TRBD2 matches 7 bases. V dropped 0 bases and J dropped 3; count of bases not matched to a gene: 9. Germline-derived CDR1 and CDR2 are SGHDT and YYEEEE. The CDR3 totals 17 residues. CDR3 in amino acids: CASSLGRTRVHYNEQFF. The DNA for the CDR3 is TGTGCCAGCAGCTTGGGGCGGACTAGGGTTCACTACAATGAGCAGTTCTTC.

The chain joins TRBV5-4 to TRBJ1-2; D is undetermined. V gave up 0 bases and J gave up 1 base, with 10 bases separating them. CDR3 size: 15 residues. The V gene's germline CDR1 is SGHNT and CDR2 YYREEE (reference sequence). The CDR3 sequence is CASSLGGNFNYGYTF. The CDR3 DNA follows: TGTGCCAGCAGCTTGGGAGGGAACTTTAACTATGGCTACACCTTC.